Following are 31 T cell receptor beta chains from one sample sequenced in a study of T cell repertoires in cytomegalovirus infection. TCRdb redid the calling of the reads with MiXCR, one entry per CDR3 protein. The sample contains roughly 640,000 distinct CDR3 sequences, approximately 25% of which appear only once. The sample taken for sequencing was CD8+ T cells from PBMCs. The receptors stem from a human donor in good health (CMV status not recorded). Some clones in this sample may be carry-over from other donors' samples.

This clonotype was counted a few times. The chain has TRBV12-3 or TRBV12-4 and TRBJ2-1; TRBD1 matches at 7 bases. The CDR3 consists of 14 residues. Trimming took 5 bases from V and 9 from J; bases not matched to a gene: 10. CDR3 loop: CASSPRTGVAEQFF. The CDR3 nucleotides are TGTGCCAGCAGTCCAAGGACAGGTGTTGCTGAGCAGTTCTTC.

In this sample, this clonotype turned up many times. V and J are TRBV7-6 and TRBJ2-1; D is possibly TRBD1 or TRBD2 (5 bases each). Germline CDR1 and CDR2: SGHVS and FNYEAQ. CDR3 length equals 15 residues. Deletions cut 5 bases from V and 4 bases from J, with 15 bases between. The DNA for the CDR3 is TGTGCCAGCAGCAAGAGAGGGACGGAGTACAATGAGCAGTTCTTC. This gives the protein CASSKRGTEYNEQFF.

The V gene is TRBV27, the J gene TRBJ2-3, with D uncertain. The CDR3 extends over 15 amino acids. CDR1 and CDR2 from the germline V gene are MNHEY and SMNVEV (reference sequence). V lost 7 bases, J lost 1 base, and 15 bases lay in between. The CDR3 loop reads CASTLHSDRTDTQYF. DNA of the CDR3: TGTGCCAGCACTCTTCACAGCGACCGCACAGATACGCAGTATTTT.

V and J are TRBV19 and TRBJ2-1; no clear D gene. The germline V and J ends were trimmed by 1 base and 3 bases, with 10 bases remaining between them. The CDR3 spans 15 residues. Germline V lookup: CDR1 LNHDA, CDR2 SQIVND (reference sequence). The CDR3 DNA reads TGTGCCAGTAGTATAGCCCAGGTCAGCTACAATGAGCAGTTCTTC. This translates into CASSIAQVSYNEQFF. The variable domain in full, completed from reference TRBV19 and TRBJ2-1, reads DGGITQSPKYLFRKEGQNVTLSCEQNLNHDAMYWYRQDPGQGLRLIYYSQIVNDFQKGDIAEGYSVSREKKESFPLTVTSAQKNPTAFYLCASSIAQVSYNEQFFGPGTRLTVL.

This rearrangement joins TRBV19 to TRBJ2-1; tentative D call: TRBD2 (6 bases). Germline CDR1 LNHDA, CDR2 SQIVND (reference sequence). Trimming cost V 5 bases and J 0 bases, with 11 bases left between them. This CDR3 spans 15 amino acids. DNA for the CDR3: TGTGCCAGTAGTCGTAGCGGATTCTCCTACAATGAGCAGTTCTTC. It encodes CASSRSGFSYNEQFF. The variable domain in full, with the rest retrieved from reference TRBV19 and TRBJ2-1, is DGGITQSPKYLFRKEGQNVTLSCEQNLNHDAMYWYRQDPGQGLRLIYYSQIVNDFQKGDIAEGYSVSREKKESFPLTVTSAQKNPTAFYLCASSRSGFSYNEQFFGPGTRLTVL.

This clonotype showed up many times. The V gene is TRBV7-2, the J gene TRBJ2-7; D is unresolved. Germline V CDR1 and CDR2: SGHTA, FQGNSA. CDR3 size: 19 residues. V lost 2 bases and J lost 2, with 25 bases in between. The CDR3 nucleotides read TGTGCCAGCAGCTTAATCCTAGGGTTCTCCAACCTCCCAGCCTACGAGCAGTACTTC. This gives the protein CASSLILGFSNLPAYEQYF.

The rearrangement links TRBV10-3 to TRBJ1-2; D is ambiguous. CDR1 and CDR2 (germline): ENHRY, SYGVKD. This CDR3 spans 13 amino acids. With 3 bases removed from V and 6 bases from J, the gap between germline ends came to 11 bases. The CDR3 DNA is TGTGCCATCAGTGAAGTTCCCCCGGATGGCTACACCTTC. Translating gives CAISEVPPDGYTF.

This clonotype was counted ten times or more. The chain uses TRBV7-9 and TRBJ1-5; 7 nucleotides match TRBD1. The CDR3 contains 17 residues. With 5 bases clipped from V and 1 base from J, the junction kept 11 bases outside the gene matches. In germline, CDR1 is SEHNR, CDR2 FQNEAQ (reference sequence). For the CDR3, the DNA is TGTGCCAGCAGCCCAGGTTCGGGCAGGGGGAGCAATCAGCCCCAGCATTTT. This gives the protein CASSPGSGRGSNQPQHF.

This clonotype was detected many times. V usage is TRBV12-3 or TRBV12-4 and J usage is TRBJ2-3, with TRBD2 matching over 8 bases. The CDR3 is made up of 15 amino acids. Germline trimming cut 5 bases from V and 5 bases from J; bases unmatched to any gene: 9. CDR3 sequence reads: CASSPLAGTGDTQYF. CDR3 DNA: TGTGCCAGCAGTCCCCTAGCGGGTACGGGAGATACGCAGTATTTT.

A few counts support this clonotype. This CDR3 is CASSPLPGQGTYEQYV. For the CDR3, the DNA is TGTGCCAGCAGTCCCCTCCCGGGACAGGGTACCTACGAGCAGTACGTC. The rearrangement uses TRBV28 and TRBJ2-7; 9 bases are a match to TRBD1. The length of the CDR3 is 16 residues. V shed 5 bases and J 2 bases; nucleotides not matched to a gene: 10. CDR1 MDHEN and CDR2 SYDVKM come from the germline V gene.

This clonotype was found a few times. The V and J genes are TRBV6-2 or TRBV6-3 and TRBJ2-1, with D maybe TRBD2 (7 bases). Germline assignment: CDR1 MNHEY and CDR2 SVGEGT. Between the trimmed V and J ends, which lost 6 bases and 10 bases, there was a span of 16 bases. The length of the CDR3 is 13 residues. The DNA for the CDR3 is TGTGCCAGCAGCTTCGGGGGGCGCAGGGAGCAGTTCTTC. It is translated as CASSFGGRREQFF.

This clonotype was recorded many times. V gene TRBV6-1 combines with J gene TRBJ2-2; maybe TRBD2 (6 bases). Germline CDR1 and CDR2: MNHNS and SASEGT. The germline V and J ends were trimmed by 5 bases and 4 bases, with 14 bases remaining between them. The CDR3 runs 15 residues. The CDR3 here is CASSYTGGGTGELFF. The CDR3 bases are TGTGCCAGCAGTTATACCGGGGGTGGCACCGGGGAGCTGTTTTTT.

This clonotype was seen at least ten times. This rearrangement joins TRBV7-6 to TRBJ2-1; 7 nucleotides agree with TRBD1. V shed 6 bases, J shed 5 bases, and the junction held 10 bases outside the gene matches. The length of the CDR3 is 15 residues. The germline CDR1 and CDR2 sequences are SGHVS and FNYEAQ. This chain's CDR3 is CASSSNRGTNNEQFF. The CDR3 coding sequence is TGTGCCAGCAGTTCCAACAGGGGCACTAACAATGAGCAGTTCTTC.

In its sample, this clonotype was seen a few times. The chain has TRBV2 and TRBJ2-1, with D perhaps being TRBD1 or TRBD2 (6 bases each). V was pared by 10 bases and J by 8 bases, with 24 bases between. Germline lookup yields CDR1 SNHLY and CDR2 FYNNEI. This CDR3 is built from 15 residues. CDR3 in amino acids: CANRGAGQIGDEQFF. The CDR3 DNA reads as TGTGCCAACCGCGGGGCCGGACAGATCGGGGATGAGCAGTTCTTC. The full variable domain, with the rest looked up from reference TRBV2 and TRBJ2-1, is EPEVTQTPSHQVTQMGQEVILRCVPISNHLYFYWYRQILGQKVEFLVSFYNNEISEKSEIFDDQFSVERPDGSNFTLKIRSTKLEDSAMYFCANRGAGQIGDEQFFGPGTRLTVL.

Note on this clonotype: A much larger clone is a single base away; this may be a read error. The chain combines TRBV7-6 with TRBJ2-5, with D possibly matching TRBD2 (5 bases). Germline CDR1 and CDR2: SGHVS and FNYEAQ. Trimming took 10 bases from V and 5 from J, leaving 17 bases between them. The CDR3 runs to 13 residues. CDR3 region: CANTPRGSETQYF. The DNA of the CDR3 is TGTGCCAACACCCCCCGAGGGAGTGAGACCCAGTACTTC.

The rearrangement uses TRBV11-2 and TRBJ2-3, with D perhaps TRBD2 (5 bases). The CDR3 extends over 18 amino acids. From germline, CDR1 is SGHAT and CDR2 FQNNGV. V shed 5 bases and J shed 4 bases, with 25 bases lying between them. CDR3 in amino acids: CASSARPGGSILADTQYF. The CDR3 nucleotides are TGTGCCAGCAGCGCACGACCGGGTGGGAGCATACTCGCAGATACGCAGTATTTT.

This clonotype occurred once. A much larger clone lies one base from this, so it may be a read error. The chain recombines TRBV7-4 with TRBJ2-6; unclear D gene. The CDR3 spans 16 residues. CDR1 is SGHVT, CDR2 SQSDAQ, per germline. The CDR3 bases are TGTGCCAGCAGCCCCGTCGAAAACTCTAGGGCCAACGTCCTGACTTTC. It is translated as CASSPVENSRANVLTF.

This clonotype was seen many times. The chain links TRBV7-9 to TRBJ1-1, with D possibly matching TRBD1 (6 bases). The CDR3 extends over 11 amino acids. V lost 3 bases, J lost 10 bases, and 9 bases lay in between. From germline, CDR1 is SEHNR and CDR2 FQNEAQ (reference sequence). The CDR3 region is CASSLGGGAFF. The CDR3 region has the DNA TGTGCCAGCAGCTTGGGAGGGGGAGCTTTCTTT.

This clonotype was recorded a few times. The chain has TRBV2 and TRBJ2-3, with D perhaps TRBD1 (5 bases). Trimming took off 8 bases at V and 4 bases at J, with 10 bases between the two ends. CDR1 and CDR2 from the germline V gene are SNHLY and FYNNEI. This CDR3 region has 12 residues. This CDR3 is CASDKGPDTQYF. The DNA for the CDR3 is TGTGCCAGCGATAAGGGGCCAGATACGCAGTATTTT.

This clonotype was seen only a few times. The chain combines TRBV12-3 or TRBV12-4 with TRBJ1-2; the D is unclear. The CDR3 contains 13 residues. The V gene lost 11 bases and the J gene lost 4 bases, with 17 bases spanning the gap. The CDR3 is CASLSEAGYGYTF. CDR3 DNA sequence: TGTGCCTCTTTAAGCGAGGCCGGCTATGGCTACACCTTC.

The chain recombines TRBV15 with TRBJ2-2; D not resolved. Trimming removed 3 bases at V and 4 bases at J, with 15 bases between. The CDR3 sequence is 16 residues long. The germline V gene has CDR1 LNHNV and CDR2 YYDKDF (reference sequence). The CDR3 region is CATSSDDSILTGELFF. CDR3 coding DNA: TGTGCCACCAGCAGCGATGATTCTATTCTCACCGGGGAGCTGTTTTTT. Combining the CDR3 with reference TRBV15 and TRBJ2-2 gives the whole variable domain DAMVIQNPRYQVTQFGKPVTLSCSQTLNHNVMYWYQQKSSQAPKLLFHYYDKDFNNEADTPDNFQSRRPNTSFCFLDIRSPGLGDTAMYLCATSSDDSILTGELFFGEGSRLTVL.

In regard to this clonotype: This sequence may be a read error, since a much larger clone differs from it by one base. The chain employs TRBV27 and TRBJ1-5; maybe TRBD1 (5 bases). This CDR3 is built from 15 residues. Germline values: CDR1 MNHEY, CDR2 SMNVEV (reference sequence). V lost 3 bases, J lost 4 bases, and 13 bases lay in between. The CDR3 loop is CASSLVYAGNQPQHF. In DNA, the CDR3 is TGTGCCAGCAGTTTGGTATACGCAGGGAATCAGCCCCAGCATTTT.

This clonotype turned up a few times. V usage is TRBV27 and J usage is TRBJ1-1; D perhaps matches TRBD1 (6 bases). Germline-derived CDR1 and CDR2 are MNHEY and SMNVEV (reference sequence). Trimming took off 5 bases at V and 11 bases at J, with 18 bases between the two ends. This CDR3 is 13 amino acids long. CDR3 coding DNA: TGTGCCAGCAGTCCCGCCCAGGGGAGGAAGGCTTTCTTT. Its protein product is CASSPAQGRKAFF.

This sequence joins TRBV2 and TRBJ2-1, with TRBD1 identical over 7 bases. J gave up 4 bases and V 1 base, and 4 bases lay outside the gene matches. This CDR3 region has 15 residues. Germline lookup yields CDR1 SNHLY and CDR2 FYNNEI. The CDR3 nucleotides are TGTGCCAGCAGTGAAGGGCAGGGGGAATACAATGAGCAGTTCTTC. Residues: CASSEGQGEYNEQFF.

This clonotype was counted a few times. The rearrangement joins TRBV20-1 to TRBJ2-1, with TRBD1 as a possible D gene (6 bases). The CDR3 has 17 residues. With 6 bases removed from V and 3 bases from J, the gap between germline ends came to 24 bases. Looked up from germline, CDR1 is DFQATT and CDR2 is SNEGSKA (reference sequence). The CDR3 nucleotides are TGCAGTGCGTCCGAGGGGGACCAGTCCTTATTCTACAATGAGCAGTTCTTC. It is translated as CSASEGDQSLFYNEQFF.

This clonotype was recorded many times. The chain has TRBV7-2 and TRBJ1-3; D is undetermined. CDR1 is SGHTA, CDR2 FQGNSA, per germline. The CDR3 runs 13 residues. With 8 bases removed from V and 0 bases from J, the gap between germline ends came to 8 bases. The CDR3 region is CASAVFSGNTIYF. The CDR3 nucleotides read TGTGCCAGCGCCGTCTTCTCTGGAAACACCATATATTTT.

This clonotype was counted only a few times. The junction differs from germline at one of its ends, possibly a read error. The gene calls are TRBV4-1 and TRBJ1-1; no clear D. CDR3 length: 15 residues. Germline CDR1 is MGHRA and CDR2 is YSYEKL. CDR3: CASRWVDDMNTEAFF. The CDR3 bases are TGTGCCAGCCGGTGGGTCGATGATATGAACACTGAAGCTTTCTTT.

This clonotype was counted between two and nine times. The gene calls are TRBV7-8 and TRBJ2-1; TRBD2 agrees at 7 bases. V trimming: 5 bases; J trimming: 6 bases; junction bases outside the gene matches: 10. This CDR3 contains 15 residues. Germline V gene lookup returns CDR1 SGHVS and CDR2 FQNEAQ. The CDR3 protein is CASSATLLARNEQFF. The DNA for the CDR3 is TGTGCCAGCAGCGCCACCCTACTAGCGCGCAATGAGCAGTTCTTC.

This rearrangement joins TRBV27 to TRBJ2-4; TRBD2 is a possible D gene (6 bases). This CDR3 region has 15 residues. V dropped 2 bases and J dropped 7 bases, with 15 bases sitting between them. The germline CDR1 and CDR2 sequences are MNHEY and SMNVEV (reference sequence). This chain's CDR3 is CASSLDGGLSNIQYF. CDR3 sequence (DNA): TGTGCCAGCAGTTTAGATGGGGGGTTATCGAACATTCAGTACTTC.

The chain couples TRBV20-1 to TRBJ2-1; 8 nucleotides match TRBD2. Trimming took 5 bases from V and 5 from J; bases not matched to a gene: 8. The germline CDR1 and CDR2 sequences are DFQATT and SNEGSKA (reference sequence). The CDR3 has 14 amino acids. The CDR3 loop reads CSARGGGPNNEQFF. DNA for the CDR3: TGCAGTGCTCGAGGCGGGGGGCCCAACAATGAGCAGTTCTTC.

This clonotype turned up a few times. This chain uses TRBV29-1 with TRBJ1-1; perhaps TRBD1 as D (5 bases). The CDR3 extends over 15 amino acids. V gave up 7 bases and J gave up 1 base, with 19 bases separating them. Germline loops: CDR1 SQVTM, CDR2 ANQGSEA. The CDR3 here is CSASSGGFTNTEAFF. CDR3 nucleotide sequence: TGCAGCGCGAGTTCGGGGGGTTTTACGAACACTGAAGCTTTCTTT.